The clone carrying this T cell receptor (beta chain) came up a few times. Its antigen is as yet unknown. In germline, CDR1 is MDHEN, CDR2 SYDVKM. Deletions cut 1 base from V and 1 base from J, with 11 bases between. This CDR3 has 16 amino acids. These data are taken from a study of early T cells in non-severe SARS-CoV-2 infection. Whole-study context: Sequenced bulk RNA came from whole blood that was unsorted, and chains were unpaired. Study-wide findings and caveats: Clonotype matching in VDJdb favored anti-spike CD8 responses and did not capture private and CD4 specificities.

Unique molecular identifiers were added to individual cDNA molecules. TCRdb re-called the 5' RACE reads through MiXCR, storing one row per CDR3 protein. The sample holds under 70,000 distinct CDR3 sequences, 5.9% seen once. The specimen was whole blood, collected at baseline. The TCR originated in an adult who was a healthcare worker with PCR-confirmed SARS-CoV-2 infection or an uninfected control (not recorded which). The V and J genes are TRBV28 and TRBJ2-1, with a tentative D call TRBD2 (6 bases). As DNA, the CDR3 is TGTGCCAGCAGTTTATCCTCCAGCGGGTCCTACAATGAGCAGTTCTTC. Its protein is CASSLSSSGSYNEQFF.